This T cell receptor (beta chain) was identified during a study of PD-L1 blockade in urothelial cancer. Study details: Atezolizumab 1,200 mg was given intravenously every 3 weeks, starting 2014.

CDR1 is MNHEY and CDR2 is SMNVEV in the germline V gene (reference sequence). The V and J ends lost 5 bases and 9 bases respectively, with 14 bases between them. This CDR3 is 13 amino acids long. Time point denoted: peripheral blood 6 weeks after treatment start. Libraries were prepared by immunoSEQ multiplex PCR; TCRdb keeps only in-frame clonotypes and omits some of them. The table lists roughly 120,000 clones, around 89% of them singletons, with more than 1.5% in the top ten. The chain employs TRBV27 and TRBJ2-4, with D unclear. Here the sequenced sample was PBMCs, taken around atezolizumab (anti-PD-L1) treatment. The sequence was collected from a man aged 60 to 75 with urothelial cancer. This chain's CDR3 is CASSPRDLGIQYF. CDR3 bases: TGTGCCAGCAGTCCCCGCGATCTCGGCATTCAGTACTTC.